This TCR beta chain was captured by sequencing in a study of CXCR3-negative and CXCR3-positive naive CD8 T cells. 5' RACE that incorporated UMI labels was used to prepare the TRB cDNA libraries. One entry per CDR3 protein, without DNA, is what TCRdb gives after re-calling the 5' RACE reads. This sample contains about 150,000 distinct CDR3 sequences. The germline V gene encodes CDR1 SEHNR and CDR2 FQNEAQ (reference sequence). CDR3 size: 13 residues. In regard to this clonotype: The antigen is undetermined.

Study outcomes and limitations: CXCR3-negative and CXCR3-positive naive cells shared comparable TRBV-TRBJ usage, but memory cells did not. TRB CDR3s of CXCR3-positive naive cells were more hydrophobic than those of CXCR3-negative naive cells.

The sample consisted of naive CXCR3+ CD8+ T cells from blood. Subset in this sample: CD45RO-CCR7+CD27+CD95- naive CD8+ T cells expressing CXCR3 (TNR3+). This sequence joins TRBV7-9 and TRBJ2-5. This clonotype originated in a human donor in good health. Some clones in this sample may be carry-over from other donors' samples. The chain's CDR3 is CASSLGGPETQYF.